This T cell receptor beta chain appears in the sequencing data of a study of T cell responses to AZD1222 COVID-19 vaccine. The overall study: Second doses were pooled across both intervals (about 4 or about 12 weeks).

Data came from immunoSEQ multiplex PCR; TCRdb stores just in-frame clones and leaves some out. The sample lists under 95,000 clones; nearly 90% were seen once. CDR3 length equals 17 residues. V dropped 7 bases and J dropped 0 bases, with 18 bases sitting between them. CDR1 is LNHDA, CDR2 SQIVND, per germline (reference sequence). The sequence was collected from an adult in good health. Sequenced material: peripheral blood, taken on day 0 of AZD1222 vaccination. The J gene is TRBJ2-2, the V gene TRBV19; D perhaps matches TRBD1 (6 bases). The CDR3, as DNA: TGTGCCAGTACCGAGGCCAGGGGCCGTGCGAACACCGGGGAGCTGTTTTTT. It encodes CASTEARGRANTGELFF. Using reference TRBV19 and TRBJ2-2 for the parts outside the CDR3, the full variable domain is DGGITQSPKYLFRKEGQNVTLSCEQNLNHDAMYWYRQDPGQGLRLIYYSQIVNDFQKGDIAEGYSVSREKKESFPLTVTSAQKNPTAFYLCASTEARGRANTGELFFGEGSRLTVL.